This T cell receptor (beta chain) was sequenced in a study of blood T cells in healthy people across ages. This CDR3 is built from 11 residues. Germline CDR1 and CDR2: SQVTM and ANQGSEA. The V and J ends lost 6 bases and 1 base respectively, with 6 bases between them. Primed by a sample-barcoded 5' primer and a J-beta primer mix, a second PCR proceeded for 7 to 11 cycles. One entry per CDR3 protein results from TCRdb running MiXCR on the 5' RACE reads. The table includes some 1.6 million distinct CDR3 sequences, 30% to 40% detected once. The chain has TRBV29-1 and TRBJ1-2, with D hard to call. The receptor comes from a woman in her 30s in good health. The specimen was blood. CDR3 loop: CSVRYNYGYTF. CDR3 sequence (DNA): TGCAGCGTAAGATATAACTATGGCTACACCTTC.